This TCR beta chain was obtained from a study of cytomegalovirus exposure and HLA in healthy donors. Study-wide points: Several of the most significant clusters appeared, in a later analysis, to be linked to common viral pathogens. Previously analyzed data showed that most TCR beta V segments were productive at a frequency of about 87% or about 30%. TRBV6-2, TRBV6-3 and some other V segments were unresolvable in 87-base-pair reads.

From germline, CDR1 is SNHLY and CDR2 FYNNEI. J was trimmed by 0 bases and V by 8 bases; bases with no gene match: 2. This CDR3 contains 13 residues. For this clone: The antigen is unknown.

Primers included in the PCR were 60 Vbeta and 13 Jbeta primers. Libraries were prepared by immunoSEQ multiplex PCR; TCRdb keeps only in-frame clonotypes and omits some of them. The sample comprises more than 95,000 clones, roughly 78% of which are singletons, and under 13% rests with the top ten. Sequencing input: PBMCs. The source is a man aged 25 to 40 in good health and CMV-seropositive. The chain combines TRBV2 with TRBJ1-1; 8 nucleotides agree with TRBD1. CDR3 nucleotides: TGTGCCAGCCCGGACAGGGTGAACACTGAAGCTTTCTTT. Protein: CASPDRVNTEAFF. Supplemented by reference TRBV2 and TRBJ1-1, the full variable domain reads EPEVTQTPSHQVTQMGQEVILRCVPISNHLYFYWYRQILGQKVEFLVSFYNNEISEKSEIFDDQFSVERPDGSNFTLKIRSTKLEDSAMYFCASPDRVNTEAFFGQGTRLTVV.